These 23 T cell receptor beta chains came from one sample sequenced in a study of blood T cell repertoires in COVID-19. The table came from immunoSEQ multiplex PCR; TCRdb's copy has only in-frame clones and leaves some out. The profile shows tens of thousands of clones, 90% to 95% of them singletons. The sequenced sample consisted of peripheral blood. These receptor sequences come from a human donor in a cohort sampled during active COVID-19.

The chain's CDR3 is CASKRGLYGYTF. DNA of the CDR3: TGTGCCAGCAAAAGGGGCTTATATGGCTACACCTTC. This rearrangement joins TRBV6-5 to TRBJ1-2; D may be TRBD1 (5 bases). V shed 7 bases and J shed 5 bases, with 11 bases lying between them. There are 12 residues in the CDR3. CDR1 is MNHEY, CDR2 SVGAGI, per germline.

This chain links TRBV29-1 with TRBJ2-7, with TRBD2 identical over 10 bases. The ends lost 6 bases at V and 0 bases at J; junction bases unmatched: 5. The CDR3 runs to 14 residues. The V gene's germline CDR1 is SQVTM and CDR2 ANQGSEA. CDR3: CSVGLAESSYEQYF. DNA of the CDR3: TGCAGCGTCGGACTAGCGGAGAGCTCCTACGAGCAGTACTTC.

V usage is TRBV25-1 and J usage is TRBJ2-3; 7 bases fit TRBD2. CDR3 length equals 12 residues. The V segment lost 9 bases and the J segment 4 bases; nucleotides outside the gene matches: 4. Germline loops: CDR1 MGHDK, CDR2 SYGVNS. For the CDR3, the DNA is TGTGCCAGTGGGGGGAGGGCAGATACGCAGTATTTT. Amino acids: CASGGRADTQYF.

This clone was seen just once. The rearrangement uses TRBV18 and TRBJ2-5, with 10 positions matching TRBD1. After removal of 2 bases from V and 5 bases from J, the junction contained 8 bases not matched to a gene. The CDR3 sequence is 16 residues long. Per germline, CDR1 KGHSH and CDR2 LQKENI. CDR3 sequence reads: CASSPRQGADHETQYF. CDR3 in DNA: TGTGCCAGCTCACCAAGACAGGGGGCAGATCACGAGACCCAGTACTTC.

CDR3 sequence reads: CASSNGQGDGYTF. For the CDR3, the DNA is TGTGCCAGCAGCAACGGACAGGGTGATGGCTACACCTTC. The chain couples TRBV9 to TRBJ1-2; 8 bases are a match to TRBD1. This CDR3 is 13 amino acids long. After removal of 4 bases from V and 6 bases from J, the junction contained 5 bases not matched to a gene. Germline CDR1 is SGDLS and CDR2 is YYNGEE. Variable domain in full (rest from reference TRBV9 and TRBJ1-2): DSGVTQTPKHLITATGQRVTLRCSPRSGDLSVYWYQQSLDQGLQFLIQYYNGEERAKGNILERFSAQQFPDLHSELNLSSLELGDSALYFCASSNGQGDGYTFGSGTRLTVV.

The chain joins TRBV10-1 to TRBJ2-3; TRBD2 aligns across 9 bases. V trimming: 4 bases; J trimming: 6 bases; junction bases outside the gene matches: 5. Looked up from germline, CDR1 is WNHNN and CDR2 is SYGVQD (reference sequence). The length of the CDR3 is 14 residues. As DNA, the CDR3 is TGCGCCAGCAGTGCGGGCGGGGGGGCGGATACGCAGTATTTT. Translated: CASSAGGGADTQYF.

This clone was observed once. CDR3: CASSQGHLQGEETQYF. DNA for the CDR3: TGCGCCAGCAGCCAGGGACACCTACAAGGGGAGGAGACCCAGTACTTC. V usage is TRBV4-3 and J usage is TRBJ2-5, with a weak D call TRBD1 (6 bases). Germline lookup yields CDR1 LGHNA and CDR2 YSLEER. The CDR3 is made up of 16 amino acids. V was trimmed by 3 bases and J by 5 bases, leaving 19 bases between them.

This clone was picked up one time. J is TRBJ2-4 and V is TRBV6-6; possibly TRBD2 for D (5 bases). V dropped 5 bases and J dropped 9 bases, with 23 bases sitting between them. The CDR3 extends over 16 amino acids. Germline CDR1 and CDR2: MNHNY and SVGAGI (reference sequence). CDR3 nucleotides: TGTGCCAGCAGTCCCCGACCGCGAAGCGGCTCCGGCATTCAGTACTTC. As protein: CASSPRPRSGSGIQYF.

V gene TRBV29-1 combines with J gene TRBJ2-3, with 15 bases that match TRBD2. CDR1 is SQVTM, CDR2 ANQGSEA, per germline. The CDR3 is 18 amino acids. The trim removed 4 bases at V and 3 bases at J, leaving 11 bases unmatched. The CDR3 loop reads CSVAGTSGGRRITDTQYF. The CDR3 nucleotides read TGCAGCGTTGCAGGGACTAGCGGGGGGAGGCGGATTACAGATACGCAGTATTTT.

In its sample, this clone was seen once. The chain carries TRBV5-8 and TRBJ1-5; no firm D call. The CDR3 is 15 amino acids. Trimming removed 1 base from V and 9 bases from J, with 17 bases in between. Germline assignment: CDR1 SGHTS and CDR2 YDEGEE. This chain's CDR3 is CASSLISALFPPQHF. CDR3 bases: TGTGCCAGCAGCTTGATATCAGCGCTTTTCCCGCCCCAGCATTTT.

The chain combines TRBV11-2 with TRBJ2-5; the match to TRBD1 covers 8 bases. Germline V gene lookup returns CDR1 SGHAT and CDR2 FQNNGV. The CDR3 sequence is 13 residues long. J gave up 3 bases and V 5 bases, and 2 bases lay outside the gene matches. The DNA of the CDR3 is TGTGCCAGCAGCCAGGACAGGGAAGAGACCCAGTACTTC. Translated: CASSQDREETQYF.

This rearrangement joins TRBV10-3 to TRBJ1-1, with D unresolved. V lost 0 bases and J 5 bases, leaving 10 bases between the germline ends. The CDR3 totals 14 residues. The germline V gene encodes CDR1 ENHRY and CDR2 SYGVKD. CDR3: CAISESTRATEAFF. The CDR3, as DNA: TGTGCCATCAGTGAGTCAACTAGGGCGACTGAAGCTTTCTTT.

J is TRBJ2-1 and V is TRBV19, with 7 bases lining up with TRBD2. The CDR3 has 20 amino acids. With V trimmed by 1 base and J by 8 bases, 23 bases remained unmatched. Germline CDR1 and CDR2: LNHDA and SQIVND (reference sequence). CDR3 DNA: TGTGCCAGTAGTATAGGGGCAGGAGGAACAAGGGAGGGAACGGGGGATGAGCAGTTCTTC. Translated, it gives CASSIGAGGTREGTGDEQFF.

The CDR3 spells CASSIRGSTDTQYF. The DNA of the CDR3 is TGTGCCAGTAGTATTAGGGGTAGCACAGATACGCAGTATTTT. The rearrangement uses TRBV19 and TRBJ2-3, with D possibly being TRBD1 (5 bases). V was trimmed by 3 bases and J by 0 bases, leaving 7 bases between them. This CDR3 spans 14 amino acids. Looked up from germline, CDR1 is LNHDA and CDR2 is SQIVND (reference sequence).

The chain joins TRBV11-3 to TRBJ2-1; 13 positions agree with TRBD2. The CDR3 spans 15 residues. In germline, CDR1 is SGHNT, CDR2 YENEEA. V was clipped by 5 bases and J by 8 bases; unmatched bases: 6. This chain's CDR3 is CASSPGLAGEHEQFF. DNA of the CDR3: TGTGCCAGCAGCCCCGGACTAGCGGGAGAACATGAGCAGTTCTTC.

The chain is built from TRBV10-3 and TRBJ2-7, with no clear D. Per germline, CDR1 ENHRY and CDR2 SYGVKD. The CDR3 has 12 amino acids. V was shortened by 10 bases and J by 2 bases, with 12 bases between the two germline ends. The CDR3, as DNA: TGTGCCACACGAGGCAATACCTACGAGCAGTACGTC. Its protein product is CATRGNTYEQYV.

The chain employs TRBV30 and TRBJ1-2; 8 bases align to TRBD1. CDR3 length equals 14 residues. The ends lost 3 bases at V and 7 bases at J; junction bases unmatched: 10. Germline CDR1 GTSNPN, CDR2 SVGIG (reference sequence). CDR3 residues: CAWRITGGTSGYTF. The CDR3 DNA is TGTGCCTGGAGGATCACAGGGGGGACTTCTGGCTACACCTTC.

The chain carries TRBV27 and TRBJ2-7, with 9 bases lining up with TRBD1. The J segment lost 0 bases and the V segment lost 5 bases, leaving 8 bases of the junction unmatched. CDR1 is MNHEY and CDR2 is SMNVEV in the germline V gene (reference sequence). The CDR3 runs to 16 residues. CDR3 loop: CASSPARDRVSYEQYF. Here the CDR3 DNA reads TGTGCCAGCAGTCCTGCTCGGGACAGGGTCTCCTACGAGCAGTACTTC.

This clone was seen once. The chain is built from TRBV12-3 or TRBV12-4 and TRBJ2-7; D unclear. There are 13 residues in the CDR3. V dropped 7 bases and J dropped 2 bases, with 12 bases sitting between them. The DNA for the CDR3 is TGTGCCAGCATAGAACCACCTCCCTACGAGCAGTACGTC. This gives the protein CASIEPPPYEQYV.

This chain joins TRBV19 and TRBJ1-5; no clear D. Germline lookup yields CDR1 LNHDA and CDR2 SQIVND (reference sequence). The CDR3 contains 12 residues. V was trimmed by 5 bases and J by 7 bases, leaving 9 bases between them. The DNA for the CDR3 is TGTGCCAGTAGTGGGCAAAGGCAGCCCCAGCATTTT. It specifies CASSGQRQPQHF.

The rearrangement uses TRBV28 and TRBJ1-3, with D possibly matching TRBD1 (5 bases). V gave up 6 bases and J gave up 4 bases, with 22 bases separating them. The CDR3 is 17 amino acids. CDR1 and CDR2 from the germline V gene are MDHEN and SYDVKM. The CDR3 loop reads CASRHLSPGMEGNTIYF. The CDR3 nucleotides are TGTGCCAGCAGACACTTATCACCAGGGATGGAAGGAAACACCATATATTTT.

The table lists this clone with a few counts. The chain combines TRBV7-9 with TRBJ2-7; D uncertain. The V gene lost 3 bases and the J gene lost 3 bases, with 9 bases spanning the gap. This CDR3 contains 13 residues. Germline CDR1 reads SEHNR; CDR2 reads FQNEAQ (reference sequence). CDR3 sequence reads: CASSLSGYYEQYV. CDR3 nucleotide sequence: TGTGCCAGCAGCTTGTCCGGTTACTACGAGCAGTACGTC.

V gene TRBV24-1 combines with J gene TRBJ2-2; 10 nucleotides line up with TRBD1. The CDR3 consists of 16 residues. Germline CDR1 reads KGHDR; CDR2 reads SFDVKD. V shed 5 bases and J 3 bases; nucleotides not matched to a gene: 5. This CDR3 is CATSGDRGRHTGELFF. The CDR3 DNA reads TGTGCCACCAGTGGTGACAGGGGGCGACACACCGGGGAGCTGTTTTTT.